Below, 4 T cell receptor beta chains from the same sample are listed, as sequenced in a study of shared clonotypes between healthy human individuals. The table came from immunoSEQ multiplex PCR; TCRdb's copy has only in-frame clones and leaves some out. The sample carries about 510,000 clones, 96% recorded once. Sequencing used naive CD4+ T cells sorted from blood. Subset described: CD45RA+ positively selected. These receptors all come from a woman aged 25-40 years in good health.

The chain joins TRBV5-1 to TRBJ2-1, with a possible D match to TRBD1 (6 bases). Per the germline V gene, CDR1 is SGHRS and CDR2 is YFSETQ. The CDR3 has 17 residues. V was shortened by 0 bases and J by 6 bases, with 19 bases between the two germline ends. The CDR3 region has the DNA TGCGCCAGCAGCTTGGGGTTTCAGGGGCTGGGGTTCAATGAGCAGTTCTTC. Translating it yields CASSLGFQGLGFNEQFF.

V and J are TRBV25-1 and TRBJ2-5; TRBD1 is a possible D gene (6 bases). Matching the DNA end better, TRBJ2-7 makes the J call doubtful. The CDR3 sequence is 15 residues long. CDR1 and CDR2 (germline): MGHDK, SYGVNS. CDR3 in DNA: TGTGCCAGCAGTGATCCCGGGACAACTTCCTACGAGCAGTACTTC. Translated, it gives CASSDPGTTSYEQYF.

The chain combines TRBV11-2 with TRBJ2-1, with D possibly being TRBD1 (6 bases). This CDR3 is built from 16 residues. V gave up 5 bases and J gave up 0 bases, with 14 bases separating them. Germline CDR1 and CDR2: SGHAT and FQNNGV. The CDR3 nucleotides are TGTGCCAGCAGCCTCCAGGGGACCAGCTCCTACAATGAGCAGTTCTTC. Translated, it gives CASSLQGTSSYNEQFF.

V usage is TRBV5-1 and J usage is TRBJ2-1; 8 bases fit TRBD2. J gave up 3 bases and V 7 bases, and 9 bases lay outside the gene matches. This CDR3 is 15 amino acids long. Per the germline V gene, CDR1 is SGHRS and CDR2 is YFSETQ. As DNA, the CDR3 is TGCGCCAGCGGAACCTTAGCGGGACTCTACAATGAGCAGTTCTTC. Residues: CASGTLAGLYNEQFF. The full variable domain, its missing parts supplied by reference TRBV5-1 and TRBJ2-1, is KAGVTQTPRYLIKTRGQQVTLSCSPISGHRSVSWYQQTPGQGLQFLFEYFSETQRNKGNFPGRFSGRQFSNSRSEMNVSTLELGDSALYLCASGTLAGLYNEQFFGPGTRLTVL.